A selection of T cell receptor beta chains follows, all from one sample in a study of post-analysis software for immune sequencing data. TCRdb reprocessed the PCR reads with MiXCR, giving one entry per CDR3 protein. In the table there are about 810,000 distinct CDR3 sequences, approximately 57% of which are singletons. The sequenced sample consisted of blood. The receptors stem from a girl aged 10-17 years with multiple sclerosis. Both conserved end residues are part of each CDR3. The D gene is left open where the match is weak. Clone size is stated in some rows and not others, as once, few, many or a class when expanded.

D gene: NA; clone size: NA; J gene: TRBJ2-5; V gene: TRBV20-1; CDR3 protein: CSARPIQSYSAETQYF; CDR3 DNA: TGCAGTGCTAGACCTATTCAGTCCTATTCCGCGGAGACCCAGTACTTC
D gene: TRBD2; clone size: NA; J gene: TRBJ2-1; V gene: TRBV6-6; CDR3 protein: CASSYSPPSGEQFF; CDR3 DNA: TGTGCCAGCAGTTACTCGCCGCCTAGCGGAGAGCAGTTCTTC
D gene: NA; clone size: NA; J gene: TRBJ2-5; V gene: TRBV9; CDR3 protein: CASSVVVGDGETQYF; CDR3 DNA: TGTGCCAGCAGCGTAGTAGTGGGGGATGGAGAGACCCAGTACTTC
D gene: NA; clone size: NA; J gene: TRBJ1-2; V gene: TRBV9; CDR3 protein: CASSTNAGAPYGYTF; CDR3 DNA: TGTGCCAGCAGCACCAACGCGGGGGCACCTTATGGCTACACCTTC
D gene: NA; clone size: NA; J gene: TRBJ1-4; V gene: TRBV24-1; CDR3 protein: CATREEGGENEKPFF; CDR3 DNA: TGTGCCACCAGGGAGGAAGGCGGAGAGAATGAAAAACCGTTTTTT
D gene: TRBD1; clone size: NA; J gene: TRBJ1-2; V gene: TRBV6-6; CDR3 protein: CASSYSGQDPYGYTF; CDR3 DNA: TGTGCCAGCAGTTACTCAGGACAGGACCCTTATGGCTACACCTTC
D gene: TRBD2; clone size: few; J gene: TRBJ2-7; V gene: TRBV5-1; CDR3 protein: CASSLETSGRNHEQYF; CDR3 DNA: TGCGCCAGCAGCTTGGAGACTAGCGGGAGGAACCACGAGCAGTACTTC
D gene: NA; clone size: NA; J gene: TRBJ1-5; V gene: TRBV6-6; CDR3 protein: CASTKLGDSNQPQHF; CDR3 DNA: TGTGCCAGCACCAAGCTGGGGGATAGCAATCAGCCCCAGCATTTT
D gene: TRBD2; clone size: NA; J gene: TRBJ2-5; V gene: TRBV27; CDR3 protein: CASSFRTPTSGVINRGSETQYF; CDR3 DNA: TGTGCCAGCAGTTTCCGGACCCCGACTAGCGGGGTGATAAATCGAGGCTCAGAGACCCAGTACTTC
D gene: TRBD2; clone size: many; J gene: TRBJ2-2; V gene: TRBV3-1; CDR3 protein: CASRTSGDTGELFF; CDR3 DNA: TGTGCCAGCAGGACTAGCGGAGACACCGGGGAGCTGTTTTTT
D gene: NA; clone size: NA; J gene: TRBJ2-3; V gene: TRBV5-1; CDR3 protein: CASSGNSDTQYF; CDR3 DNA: TGCGCCAGCAGCGGGAACTCAGATACGCAGTATTTT
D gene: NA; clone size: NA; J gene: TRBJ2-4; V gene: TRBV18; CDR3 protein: CANSPGGTGVVTKNIQYF; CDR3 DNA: TGTGCCAACTCACCAGGAGGAACGGGAGTGGTTACCAAAAACATTCAGTACTTC
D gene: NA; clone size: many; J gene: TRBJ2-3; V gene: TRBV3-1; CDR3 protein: CASSQDSTDTQYF; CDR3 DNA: TGTGCCAGCAGCCAAGATAGCACAGATACGCAGTATTTT
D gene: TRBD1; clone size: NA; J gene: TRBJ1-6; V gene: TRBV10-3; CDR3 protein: CAISGRDSEEDSPLHF; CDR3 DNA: TGTGCCATCAGTGGCCGGGACAGCGAGGAGGATTCACCCCTCCACTTT
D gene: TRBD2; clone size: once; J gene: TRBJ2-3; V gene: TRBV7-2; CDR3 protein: CASSFSFGLAGGDTQYF; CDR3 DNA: TGTGCCAGCAGCTTCTCATTCGGACTAGCGGGGGGAGATACGCAGTATTTT